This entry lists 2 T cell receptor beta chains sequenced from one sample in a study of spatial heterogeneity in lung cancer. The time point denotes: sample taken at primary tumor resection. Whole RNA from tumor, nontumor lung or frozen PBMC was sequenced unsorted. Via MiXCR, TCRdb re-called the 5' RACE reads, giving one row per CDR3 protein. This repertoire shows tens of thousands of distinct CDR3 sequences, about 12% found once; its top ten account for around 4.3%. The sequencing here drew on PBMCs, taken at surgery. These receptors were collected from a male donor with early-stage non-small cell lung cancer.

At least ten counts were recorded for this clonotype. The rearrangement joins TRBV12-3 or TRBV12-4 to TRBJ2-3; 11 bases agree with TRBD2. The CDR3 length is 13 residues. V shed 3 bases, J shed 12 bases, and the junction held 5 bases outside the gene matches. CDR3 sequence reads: CASSLPGLAVQYF. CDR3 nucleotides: TGTGCCAGCAGTTTGCCGGGACTAGCGGTACAGTATTTT.

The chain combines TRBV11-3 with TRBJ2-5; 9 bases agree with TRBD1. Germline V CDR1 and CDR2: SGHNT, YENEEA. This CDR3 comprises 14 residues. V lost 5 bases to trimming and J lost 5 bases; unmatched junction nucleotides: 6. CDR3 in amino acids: CASSPQGAEETQYF. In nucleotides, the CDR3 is TGTGCCAGCAGCCCACAGGGGGCGGAGGAGACCCAGTACTTC.